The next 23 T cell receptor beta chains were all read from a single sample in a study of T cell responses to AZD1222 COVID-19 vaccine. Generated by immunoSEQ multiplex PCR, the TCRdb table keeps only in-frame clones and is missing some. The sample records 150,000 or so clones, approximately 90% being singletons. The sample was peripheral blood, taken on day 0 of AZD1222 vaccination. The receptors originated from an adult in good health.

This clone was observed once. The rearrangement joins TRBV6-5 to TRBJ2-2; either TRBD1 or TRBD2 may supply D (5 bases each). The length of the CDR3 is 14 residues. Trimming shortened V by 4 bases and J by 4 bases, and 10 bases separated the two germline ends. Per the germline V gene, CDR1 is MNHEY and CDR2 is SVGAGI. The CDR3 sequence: CASSFEGSTGELFF. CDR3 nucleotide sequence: TGTGCCAGCAGTTTCGAGGGGTCCACCGGGGAGCTGTTTTTT.

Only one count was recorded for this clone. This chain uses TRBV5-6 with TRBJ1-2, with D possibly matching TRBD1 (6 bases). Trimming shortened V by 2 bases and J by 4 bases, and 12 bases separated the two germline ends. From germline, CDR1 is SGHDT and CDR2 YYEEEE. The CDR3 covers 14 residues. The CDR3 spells CASSFRGTSYGYTF. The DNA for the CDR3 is TGTGCCAGCAGCTTTAGGGGGACATCCTATGGCTACACCTTC. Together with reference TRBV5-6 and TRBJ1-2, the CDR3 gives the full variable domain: DAGVTQSPTHLIKTRGQQVTLRCSPKSGHDTVSWYQQALGQGPQFIFQYYEEEERQRGNFPDRFSGHQFPNYSSELNVNALLLGDSALYLCASSFRGTSYGYTFGSGTRLTVV.

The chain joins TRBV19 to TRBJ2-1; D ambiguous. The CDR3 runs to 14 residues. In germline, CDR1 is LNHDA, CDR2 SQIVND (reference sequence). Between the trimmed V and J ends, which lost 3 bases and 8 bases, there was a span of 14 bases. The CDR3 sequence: CASSIGTAWDEQFF. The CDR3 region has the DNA TGTGCCAGTAGTATTGGCACTGCCTGGGATGAGCAGTTCTTC.

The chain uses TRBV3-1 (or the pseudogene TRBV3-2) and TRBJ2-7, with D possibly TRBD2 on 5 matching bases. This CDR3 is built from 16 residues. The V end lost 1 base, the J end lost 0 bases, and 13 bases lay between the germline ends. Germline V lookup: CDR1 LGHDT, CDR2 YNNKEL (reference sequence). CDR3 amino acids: CASSQASQTYSYEQYF. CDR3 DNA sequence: TGTGCCAGCAGCCAAGCTAGCCAGACGTACTCCTACGAGCAGTACTTC.

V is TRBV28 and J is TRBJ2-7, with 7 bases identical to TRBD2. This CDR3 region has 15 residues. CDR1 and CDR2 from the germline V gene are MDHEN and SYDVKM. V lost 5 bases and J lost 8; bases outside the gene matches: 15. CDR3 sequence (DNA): TGTGCCAGCAGTCCCCATGGGGGGGACGGTAAAAAGCAGTACTTC. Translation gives CASSPHGGDGKKQYF.

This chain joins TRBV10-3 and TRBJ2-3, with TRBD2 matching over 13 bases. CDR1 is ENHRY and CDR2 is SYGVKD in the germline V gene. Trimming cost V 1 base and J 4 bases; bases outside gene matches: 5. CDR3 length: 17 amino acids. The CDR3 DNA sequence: TGTGCCATCAGTGAGTACACTAGCGGGAGGGCACCAGATACGCAGTATTTT. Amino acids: CAISEYTSGRAPDTQYF.

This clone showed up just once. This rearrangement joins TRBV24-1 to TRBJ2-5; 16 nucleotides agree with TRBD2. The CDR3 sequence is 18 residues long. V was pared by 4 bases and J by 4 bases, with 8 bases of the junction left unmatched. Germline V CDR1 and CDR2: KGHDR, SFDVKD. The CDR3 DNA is TGTGCCACCAGTGAGGGGCCGGGACTAGCGGGAGGGAGAGAGACCCAGTACTTC. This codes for CATSEGPGLAGGRETQYF.

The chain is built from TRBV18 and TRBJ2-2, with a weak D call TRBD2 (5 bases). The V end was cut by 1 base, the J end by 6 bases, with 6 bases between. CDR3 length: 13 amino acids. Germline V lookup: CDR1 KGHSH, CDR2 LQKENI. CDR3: CASSPRGAGELFF. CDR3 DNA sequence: TGTGCCAGCTCACCACGGGGAGCCGGGGAGCTGTTTTTT. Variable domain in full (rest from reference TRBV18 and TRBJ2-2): NAGVMQNPRHLVRRRGQEARLRCSPMKGHSHVYWYRQLPEEGLKFMVYLQKENIIDESGMPKERFSAEFPKEGPSILRIQQVVRGDSAAYFCASSPRGAGELFFGEGSRLTVL.

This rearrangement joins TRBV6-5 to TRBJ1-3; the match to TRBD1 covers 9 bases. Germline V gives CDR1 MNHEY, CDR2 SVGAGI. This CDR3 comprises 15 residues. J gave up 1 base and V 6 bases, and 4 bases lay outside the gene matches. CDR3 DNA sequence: TGTGCCAGCAGCCCGACAGGGGGGTCTGGAAACACCATATATTTT. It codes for CASSPTGGSGNTIYF.

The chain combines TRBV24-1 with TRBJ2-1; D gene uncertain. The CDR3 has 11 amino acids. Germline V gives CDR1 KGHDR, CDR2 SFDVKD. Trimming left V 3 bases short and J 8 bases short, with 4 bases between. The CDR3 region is CATSDLDEQFF. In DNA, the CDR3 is TGTGCCACCAGTGATCTGGATGAGCAGTTCTTC.

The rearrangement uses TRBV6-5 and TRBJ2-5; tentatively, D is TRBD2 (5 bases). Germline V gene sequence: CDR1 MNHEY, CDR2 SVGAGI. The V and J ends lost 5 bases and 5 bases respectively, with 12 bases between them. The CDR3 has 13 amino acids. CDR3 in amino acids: CASSRRSSETQYF. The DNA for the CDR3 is TGTGCCAGCAGTCGGAGGTCTTCGGAGACCCAGTACTTC.

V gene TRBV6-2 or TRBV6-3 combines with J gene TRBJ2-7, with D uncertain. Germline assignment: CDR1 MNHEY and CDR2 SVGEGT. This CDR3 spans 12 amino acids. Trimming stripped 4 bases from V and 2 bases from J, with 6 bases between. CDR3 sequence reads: CASSLSAYEQYF. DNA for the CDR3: TGTGCCAGCAGTTTAAGCGCCTACGAGCAGTACTTC.

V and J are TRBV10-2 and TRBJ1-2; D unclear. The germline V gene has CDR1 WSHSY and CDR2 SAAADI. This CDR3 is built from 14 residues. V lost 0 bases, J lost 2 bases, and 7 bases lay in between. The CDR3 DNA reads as TGCGCCAGCAGTGAGTCAGCAGACAACTATGGCTACACCTTC. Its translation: CASSESADNYGYTF.

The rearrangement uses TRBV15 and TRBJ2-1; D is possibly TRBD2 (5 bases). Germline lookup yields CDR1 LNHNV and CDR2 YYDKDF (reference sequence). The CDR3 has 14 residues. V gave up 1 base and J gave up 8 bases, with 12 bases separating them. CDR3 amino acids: CATSRGTPWDEQFF. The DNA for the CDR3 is TGTGCCACCAGCAGAGGGACTCCCTGGGATGAGCAGTTCTTC.

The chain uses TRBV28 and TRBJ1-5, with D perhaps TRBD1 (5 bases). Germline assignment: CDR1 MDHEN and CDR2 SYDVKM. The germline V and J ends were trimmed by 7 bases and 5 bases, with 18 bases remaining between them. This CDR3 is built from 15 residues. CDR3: CASTVTGTSYQPQHF. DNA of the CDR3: TGTGCCAGCACCGTTACCGGGACTTCCTATCAGCCCCAGCATTTT.

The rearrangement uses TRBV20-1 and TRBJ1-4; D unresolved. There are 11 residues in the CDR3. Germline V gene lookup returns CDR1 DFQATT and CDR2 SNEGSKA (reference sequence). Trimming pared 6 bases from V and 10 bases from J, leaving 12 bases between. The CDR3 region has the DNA TGCAGTGCCACCAGCCCCTCAAAACTGTTTTTT. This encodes CSATSPSKLFF.

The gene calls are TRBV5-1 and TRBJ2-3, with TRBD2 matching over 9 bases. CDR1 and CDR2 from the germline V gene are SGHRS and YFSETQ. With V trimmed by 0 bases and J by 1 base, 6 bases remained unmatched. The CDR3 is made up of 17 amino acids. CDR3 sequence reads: CASSLAPLAGGTDTQYF. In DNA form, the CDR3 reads TGCGCCAGCAGCTTGGCTCCCTTAGCGGGAGGCACAGATACGCAGTATTTT. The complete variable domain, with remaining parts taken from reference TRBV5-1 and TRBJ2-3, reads KAGVTQTPRYLIKTRGQQVTLSCSPISGHRSVSWYQQTPGQGLQFLFEYFSETQRNKGNFPGRFSGRQFSNSRSEMNVSTLELGDSALYLCASSLAPLAGGTDTQYFGPGTRLTVL.

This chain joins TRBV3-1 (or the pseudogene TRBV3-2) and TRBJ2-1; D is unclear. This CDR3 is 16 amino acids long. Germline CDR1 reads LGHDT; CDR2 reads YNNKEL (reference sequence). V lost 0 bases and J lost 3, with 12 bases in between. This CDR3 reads CASSQEHSTGYNEQFF. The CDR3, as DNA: TGTGCCAGCAGCCAAGAGCACTCAACTGGCTACAATGAGCAGTTCTTC.

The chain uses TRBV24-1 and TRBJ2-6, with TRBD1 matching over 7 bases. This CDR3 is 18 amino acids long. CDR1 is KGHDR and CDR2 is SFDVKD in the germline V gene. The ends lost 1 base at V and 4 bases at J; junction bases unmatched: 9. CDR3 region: CATSDFPGQAGGANVLTF. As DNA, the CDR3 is TGTGCCACCAGTGATTTCCCTGGACAGGCCGGGGGGGCCAACGTCCTGACTTTC.

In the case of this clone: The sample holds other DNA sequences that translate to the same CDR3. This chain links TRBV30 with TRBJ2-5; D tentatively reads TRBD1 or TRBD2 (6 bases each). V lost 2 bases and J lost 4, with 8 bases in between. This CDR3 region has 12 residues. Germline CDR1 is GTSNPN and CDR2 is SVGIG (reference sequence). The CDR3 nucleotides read TGTGCCTGGAGTCGGGGGCGAGAGACCCAGTACTTC. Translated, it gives CAWSRGRETQYF.

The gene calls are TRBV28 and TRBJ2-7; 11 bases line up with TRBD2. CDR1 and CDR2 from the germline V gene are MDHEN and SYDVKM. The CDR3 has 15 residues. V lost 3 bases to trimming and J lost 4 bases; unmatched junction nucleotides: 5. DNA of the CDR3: TGTGCCAGCAGTTTCACTAGCGGGAGAGCGTACGAGCAGTACTTC. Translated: CASSFTSGRAYEQYF.

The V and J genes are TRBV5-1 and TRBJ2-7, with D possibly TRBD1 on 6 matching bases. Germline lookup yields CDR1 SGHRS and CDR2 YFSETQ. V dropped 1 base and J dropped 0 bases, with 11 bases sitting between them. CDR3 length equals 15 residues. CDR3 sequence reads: CASSLTGTYSYEQYF. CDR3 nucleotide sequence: TGCGCCAGCAGCTTGACAGGGACCTACTCCTACGAGCAGTACTTC.

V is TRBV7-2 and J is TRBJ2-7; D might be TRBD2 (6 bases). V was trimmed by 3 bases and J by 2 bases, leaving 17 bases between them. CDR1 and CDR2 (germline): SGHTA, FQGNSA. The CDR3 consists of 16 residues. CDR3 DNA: TGTGCCAGCAGCTTTCTGGCCGAGAGCGGGCCCTACGAGCAGTACTTC. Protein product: CASSFLAESGPYEQYF.